This T cell receptor beta chain was sequenced for a study of OX40 agonist ivuxolimab in advanced cancers. Turning to the overall study: Ivuxolimab was a fully human IgG2 agonistic monoclonal antibody targeting the costimulatory receptor OX40 (CD134). The paper reports the monotherapy dose-escalation portion (N ≈ 50 patients) of the phase I ivuxolimab trial. Three dose-escalation patients achieved partial responses, one with hepatocellular carcinoma and two with cutaneous melanoma. Peripheral TCRbeta sequencing aimed to test whether ivuxolimab altered TCR sequence diversity and caused clonal T-cell expansion. Among the roughly 52 dose-escalation patients, about 20 had hepatocellular carcinoma, 15 melanoma, 9 renal cell carcinoma and 9 head and neck cancer. Prior anti-PD-1, anti-PD-L1 or anti-CTLA-4 therapy was permitted, and 40% to 50% of dose-escalation patients had received checkpoint inhibitors. Intravenous ivuxolimab was administered to patients every 2 weeks at six dose levels: 0.01, 0.1, 0.3, 1.5, 3 and 10 mg/kg. In the dose-escalation cohort, 65% to 85% of patients were male, and the mean age was 60 years with a range of about 20 to 90. On the study overall, not on this receptor specifically: At doses of 0.1 to 3.0 mg/kg, clonal expansion of both CD4+ and CD8+ T cells in blood was seen between baseline and week 6. In partial responders in the 0.1-3.0 mg/kg groups, normalized peripheral clonal expansion was found to be among the lowest, especially among CD8+ T cells. The antigen specificity of the clonally expanded peripheral T cells was not determined. On average, CD8+ T cells showed more expanded clones than CD4+ T cells after ivuxolimab. Low levels of normalized T-cell clonal expansion were also shown by some nonresponding patients.

The trial excluded patients who had a history of autoimmune disease or were on systemic immunosuppression. In every dose cohort, peripheral blood was drawn for TCR sequencing at baseline, cycle 4 day 1, and cycle 7 day 1. The samples were drawn from a first-in-human, open-label, multicenter phase I dose-escalation trial of ivuxolimab. Adults with locally advanced or metastatic head and neck squamous cell, hepatocellular, melanoma or renal cell carcinoma were enrolled in the trial. Before TCR sequencing, CD4+ T cells and CD8+ T cells from peripheral blood were sorted into separate populations. Of note for this clone: The antigen it binds to is not known. Base qualities are missing; no much larger clone stands one base away.

Genomic DNA was isolated from the sorted cells so that the TCRbeta CDR3 region could be sequenced. TCRbeta CDR3 regions were sequenced using the immunoSEQ Assay. The table was pulled from immuneACCESS by TCRdb, which kept in-frame rearrangements only. Such tables lose some clones; where checked, under half of the loss comes from unresolved V genes, and the rest has no known cause. The sample table contains some 77,000 clones; only one count was recorded for around 90% of them. About 1.8% of the sample is in the top ten clones. Measured from the cysteine to the phenylalanine, the CDR3 is 15 residues long. Kept here is only the CDR3 DNA, which spans 45 bases and is read in frame from base 1. CDR1 and CDR2, per the germline V gene, are WSHSY and SAAADI. Unmatched junction bases come to 1, with V trimmed by 2 bases and J by 1 base.

The input for sequencing was CD4+ or CD8+ T cells sorted from blood, taken in a trial of the OX40 agonist ivuxolimab. Rearrangement joined TRBV10-2 to TRBJ1-5; TRBD1 lines up with 8 middle nucleotides. The sequence derives from an adult with an advanced solid tumor such as melanoma, head and neck, liver or kidney cancer. The nucleotides read TGCGCCAGCAGTGAGACAGGGGGAAGCAATCAGCCCCAGCATTTT. This gives the protein CASSETGGSNQPQHF.